The rows below give T cell receptor beta chains drawn from one sample of a study of blood T cell repertoires in COVID-19. Profiled with immunoSEQ multiplex PCR; TCRdb holds only in-frame clones, not every one. The repertoire holds a few hundred thousand clones, with approximately 90% as singletons. The sequenced material came from peripheral blood. These receptor sequences come from a man aged 60-69 years who had recovered from COVID-19. Each CDR3 is given with its conserved first and last residue. A D gene is named only where the DNA matches it firmly. Some rows have no size entry. The others give once, few or many, or a class for an expanded clone.

abundance	v_gene	j_gene	d_gene	CDR3aa	CDR3nt
.	TRBV18	TRBJ1-2	TRBD1	CASSPGQGADGYTF	TGTGCCAGCTCACCCGGACAGGGGGCCGATGGCTACACCTTC
.	TRBV4-2	TRBJ2-3	.	CASSQGWGGLGTDTQYF	TGTGCCAGCAGCCAAGGGTGGGGGGGGCTTGGCACAGATACGCAGTATTTT
.	TRBV9	TRBJ1-3	.	CASSVGGGASSGNTIYF	TGTGCCAGCAGCGTGGGAGGGGGGGCCTCCTCTGGAAACACCATATATTTT
few	TRBV21-1	TRBJ1-2	.	CASSKVLDDRSGGYTF	TGTGCCAGCAGCAAAGTATTAGACGACAGGTCGGGTGGCTACACCTTC
.	TRBV27	TRBJ1-1	TRBD1	CASSLRGGQGNTEAFF	TGTGCCAGCAGTTTAAGGGGGGGACAGGGGAACACTGAAGCTTTCTTT
.	TRBV5-4	TRBJ2-1	.	CASSPDSSSYNEQFF	TGTGCCAGCAGCCCGGACTCCAGCTCCTACAATGAGCAGTTCTTC
.	TRBV7-3	TRBJ1-2	.	CASSHSGPGGSFGYTF	TGTGCCAGCAGCCATAGTGGTCCGGGGGGAAGTTTTGGCTACACCTTC
.	TRBV28	TRBJ2-7	.	CASSQIYEQYF	TGTGCCAGCAGTCAAATCTACGAGCAGTACTTC
.	TRBV7-2	TRBJ1-5	TRBD1	CASSDRDNQPQHF	TGTGCCAGCAGCGACAGGGACAATCAGCCCCAGCATTTT
once	TRBV19	TRBJ1-2	.	CASSPRGGYGYTF	TGTGCCAGTAGTCCCCGAGGGGGATATGGCTACACCTTC
.	TRBV10-3	TRBJ2-7	TRBD2	CAISDPATSQKGEYEQYF	TGTGCCATCAGTGATCCCGCGACTAGCCAAAAGGGAGAGTACGAGCAGTACTTC
.	TRBV5-1	TRBJ2-7	TRBD1	CASSLTQGQTYEQYF	TGCGCCAGCAGCTTAACACAGGGACAGACCTACGAGCAGTACTTC
once	TRBV5-4	TRBJ2-5	TRBD1	CASSHWDREETQYF	TGTGCCAGCAGCCATTGGGACAGGGAAGAGACCCAGTACTTC
once	TRBV11-3	TRBJ2-1	TRBD2	CASSSSGTSLYHEQFF	TGTGCCAGCAGCTCCTCCGGGACTAGCTTGTATCATGAGCAGTTCTTC
.	TRBV5-1	TRBJ1-2	TRBD1	CASSPDRLGYTF	TGCGCCAGCAGCCCGGACAGGTTAGGCTACACCTTC
.	TRBV18	TRBJ2-5	TRBD2	CASSPQEAGGHQETQYF	TGTGCCAGCTCACCACAAGAAGCGGGAGGGCACCAAGAGACCCAGTACTTC
.	TRBV19	TRBJ2-6	.	CASMIPGLSGANVLTF	TGTGCCAGTATGATCCCAGGCCTATCTGGGGCCAACGTCCTGACTTTC
many	TRBV11-3	TRBJ2-2	TRBD2	CASSERGNTGELFF	TGTGCCAGCAGCGAGCGGGGGAACACCGGGGAGCTGTTTTTT
.	TRBV7-9	TRBJ2-7	.	CASSRLGAYEQYF	TGTGCCAGCAGCCGCCTGGGCGCCTACGAGCAGTACTTC
.	TRBV28	TRBJ2-6	.	CASSMSEGLSGANVLTF	TGTGCCAGCAGTATGTCGGAGGGGCTCTCTGGGGCCAACGTCCTGACTTTC
.	TRBV7-2	TRBJ1-2	TRBD1	CASSPGEGGNYGYTF	TGTGCCAGCAGCCCCGGCGAAGGGGGCAACTATGGCTACACCTTC
.	TRBV5-4	TRBJ2-3	TRBD2	CASSLGRSWGGTQYF	TGTGCCAGCAGCTTAGGCCGGAGCTGGGGGGGGACGCAGTATTTT
.	TRBV7-2	TRBJ1-2	TRBD1	CASSPYPDRGNGYTF	TGTGCCAGCAGCCCTTATCCGGACAGGGGAAATGGCTACACCTTC
.	TRBV9	TRBJ1-2	TRBD1	CASSTGGQGAIYGYTF	TGTGCCAGCAGCACAGGCGGACAGGGAGCCATCTATGGCTACACCTTC
.	TRBV6-6	TRBJ1-5	.	CASGQGINQPQHF	TGTGCCAGTGGGCAGGGAATCAATCAGCCCCAGCATTTT
.	TRBV7-2	TRBJ1-5	.	CASSLGGSVNQPQHF	TGTGCCAGCAGCTTAGGAGGGAGTGTCAATCAGCCCCAGCATTTT
few	TRBV5-1	TRBJ2-5	TRBD2	CASSFTTGGWTQYF	TGCGCCAGCAGCTTTACGACGGGGGGATGGACCCAGTACTTC